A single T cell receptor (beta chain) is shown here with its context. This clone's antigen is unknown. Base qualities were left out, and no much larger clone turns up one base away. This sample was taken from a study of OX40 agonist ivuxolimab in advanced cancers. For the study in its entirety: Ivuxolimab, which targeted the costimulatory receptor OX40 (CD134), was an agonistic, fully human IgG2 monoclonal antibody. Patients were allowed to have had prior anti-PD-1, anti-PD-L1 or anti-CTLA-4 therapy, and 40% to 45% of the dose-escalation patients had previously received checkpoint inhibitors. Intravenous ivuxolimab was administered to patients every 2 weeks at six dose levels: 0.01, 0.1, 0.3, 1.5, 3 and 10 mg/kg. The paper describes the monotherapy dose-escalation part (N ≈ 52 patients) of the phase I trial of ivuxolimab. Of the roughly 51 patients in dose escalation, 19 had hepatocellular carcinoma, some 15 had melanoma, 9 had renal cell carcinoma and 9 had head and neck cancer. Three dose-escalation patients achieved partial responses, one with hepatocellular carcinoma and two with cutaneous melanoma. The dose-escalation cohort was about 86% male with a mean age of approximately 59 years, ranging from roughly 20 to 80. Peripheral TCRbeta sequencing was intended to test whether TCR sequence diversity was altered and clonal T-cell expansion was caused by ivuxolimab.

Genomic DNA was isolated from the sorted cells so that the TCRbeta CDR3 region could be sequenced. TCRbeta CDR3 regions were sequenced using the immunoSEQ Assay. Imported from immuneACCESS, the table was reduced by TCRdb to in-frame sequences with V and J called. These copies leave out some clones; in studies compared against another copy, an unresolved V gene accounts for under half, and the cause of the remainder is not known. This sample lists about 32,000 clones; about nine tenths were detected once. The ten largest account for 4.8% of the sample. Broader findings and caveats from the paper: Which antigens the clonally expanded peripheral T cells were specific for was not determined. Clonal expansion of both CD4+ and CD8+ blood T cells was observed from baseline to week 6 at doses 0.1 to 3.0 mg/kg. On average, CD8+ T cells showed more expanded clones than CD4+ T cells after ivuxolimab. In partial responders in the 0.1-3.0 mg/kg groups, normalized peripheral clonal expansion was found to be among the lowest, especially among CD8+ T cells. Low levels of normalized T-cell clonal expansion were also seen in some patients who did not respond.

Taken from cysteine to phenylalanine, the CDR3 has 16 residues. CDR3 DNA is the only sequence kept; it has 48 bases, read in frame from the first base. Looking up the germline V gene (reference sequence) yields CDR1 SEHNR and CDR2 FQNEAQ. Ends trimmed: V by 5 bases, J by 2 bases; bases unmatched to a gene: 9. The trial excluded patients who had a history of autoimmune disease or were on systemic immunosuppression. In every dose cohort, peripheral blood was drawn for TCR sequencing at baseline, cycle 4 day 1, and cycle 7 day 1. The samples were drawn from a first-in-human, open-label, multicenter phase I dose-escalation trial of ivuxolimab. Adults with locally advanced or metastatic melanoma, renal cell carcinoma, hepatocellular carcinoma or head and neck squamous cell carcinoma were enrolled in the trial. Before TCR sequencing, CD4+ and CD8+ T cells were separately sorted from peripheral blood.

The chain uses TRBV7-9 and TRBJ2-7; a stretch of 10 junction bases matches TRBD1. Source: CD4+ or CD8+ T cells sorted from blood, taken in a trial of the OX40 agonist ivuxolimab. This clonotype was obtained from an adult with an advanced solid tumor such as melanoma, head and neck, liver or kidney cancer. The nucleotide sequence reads TGTGCCAGCAGCCCGACCGGCGGGACAGGGGCCTACGAGCAGTACTTC. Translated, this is CASSPTGGTGAYEQYF.